A selection of T cell receptor beta chains follows, all from one sample in a study of blood T cells in healthy people across ages. TCRdb fed the 5' RACE reads into MiXCR, producing one record per CDR3 protein. The sample records some 1.6 million distinct CDR3 sequences, around 36% being singletons. Material: blood. Receptor source: a woman in her 30s in good health. CDR3s include the opening cysteine and the closing phenylalanine or tryptophan. D genes are given only for firm matches. Clone size is not always given. Where it is, it says once, few, many or a class for expanded clones.

D gene | J gene | clone size | V gene | CDR3 DNA | CDR3 protein
TRBD2 | TRBJ2-3 | NA | TRBV27 | TGTGCCAGCAGGAGGACTAGAGCAGATACGCAGTATTTT | CASRRTRADTQYF
TRBD1 | TRBJ1-4 | NA | TRBV5-1 | TGCGCCAGCAGCTTGGCAGGGACAGGGAATGAAAAACTGTTTTTT | CASSLAGTGNEKLFF
TRBD2 | TRBJ2-1 | few | TRBV7-9 | TGTGCCAGCAGCTTAGATCTAGCGGGAGGTAACAATGAGCAGTTCTTC | CASSLDLAGGNNEQFF
TRBD1 | TRBJ1-2 | many | TRBV5-1 | TGTGCCAGCAGTGGCGGGACAGGGGATGGCTACACCTTC | CASSGGTGDGYTF
NA | TRBJ2-7 | few | TRBV5-1 | TGCGCCAGCAGCCCGGAAGTCACCACCTACGAGCAGTACTTC | CASSPEVTTYEQYF
NA | TRBJ2-3 | few | TRBV20-1 | TGCAGTGCCTCCGTATCGGCCGCAGATACGCAGTATTTT | CSASVSAADTQYF
NA | TRBJ2-5 | NA | TRBV11-2 | TGTGCCAGCAGCTTAGACCACCTCACACAAGAGACCCAGTACTTC | CASSLDHLTQETQYF
TRBD2 | TRBJ2-4 | NA | TRBV12-5 | TGTGCTAGTGGTTTGGTATTAGGCGGGGGGGCCGGGAAAAACATTCAGTACTTC | CASGLVLGGGAGKNIQYF
NA | TRBJ2-4 | NA | TRBV2 | TGTGCCAGCAGTGTTCCAGCAGGGGGACTCGATCGCGGCAAAAACATTCAGTACTTC | CASSVPAGGLDRGKNIQYF
TRBD2 | TRBJ2-7 | few | TRBV7-6 | TGTGCCAGCAGCTCCACTAGCGGGGTTCGCTACGAGCAGTACTTC | CASSSTSGVRYEQYF
TRBD1 | TRBJ1-2 | NA | TRBV9 | TGTGCCAGCAGCCGAGCCGGGACAGGGACCTATGGCTACACCTTC | CASSRAGTGTYGYTF
NA | TRBJ1-1 | few | TRBV4-1 | TGCGCCAGCAGCCAAGGGTGGGGGAACACTGAAGCTTTCTTT | CASSQGWGNTEAFF
NA | TRBJ2-7 | NA | TRBV4-1 | TGCGCCAGCAGCCTCCGGGACGCCTCCTACGAGCAGTACTTC | CASSLRDASYEQYF
NA | TRBJ2-1 | few | TRBV6-1 | TGTGCCAGCAGTGCTAGGGGCGGGTGGGCAGAGTACAATGAGCAGTTCTTC | CASSARGGWAEYNEQFF
NA | TRBJ1-5 | once | TRBV6-1 | TGTGCCAGCAGCTTTGGACAGAAAAGAAATCAGCCCCAGCATTTT | CASSFGQKRNQPQHF
TRBD2 | TRBJ2-3 | few | TRBV10-3 | TGTGCCATCAGTGAGTCTGGGGCTAGCGGGAGCACAGATACGCAGTATTTT | CAISESGASGSTDTQYF
NA | TRBJ2-2 | NA | TRBV29-1 | TGCAGCGTCCGTACGGGGCTGGGGAACACCGGGGAGCTGTTTTTT | CSVRTGLGNTGELFF
NA | TRBJ2-3 | many | TRBV7-8 | TGTGCCAGCAGCCCCCTTTACGGGGGCACAGATACGCAGTATTTT | CASSPLYGGTDTQYF
NA | TRBJ2-2 | few | TRBV15 | TGTGCCACCAGCATGGGCCCCACCGGGGAGCTGTTTTTT | CATSMGPTGELFF
NA | TRBJ1-2 | NA | TRBV20-1 | TGCAGTGCTGAGGGAGCTAACTATGGCTACACCTTC | CSAEGANYGYTF
NA | TRBJ2-6 | few | TRBV4-1 | TGCGCCAGCGGCCAAGAATTCCGAGGATCTGGGGCCAACGTCCTGACTTTC | CASGQEFRGSGANVLTF
NA | TRBJ2-3 | few | TRBV27 | TGTGCCAGCAGTTGGGGAGAAGATACGCAGTATTTT | CASSWGEDTQYF
TRBD2 | TRBJ2-1 | few | TRBV20-1 | TGCAGTGCTAGAGATGAGGCTAGCGGGAAGAATGAGCAGTTCTTC | CSARDEASGKNEQFF
NA | TRBJ2-1 | few | TRBV7-9 | TGTGCCAGCAGCCCCTTATCAGGATCCCCAAGAAACAATGAGCAGTTCTTC | CASSPLSGSPRNNEQFF
TRBD1 | TRBJ2-1 | once | TRBV7-8 | TGTGCCAGCAGCTTGAGCCGGGACAGCCTTATCGATGAGCAGTTCTTC | CASSLSRDSLIDEQFF
TRBD2 | TRBJ2-5 | NA | TRBV30 | TGTGCCTGGAGCGGGGGACTAGCGGGATCAGAGACCCAGTACTTC | CAWSGGLAGSETQYF
NA | TRBJ2-7 | NA | TRBV6-5 | TGTGCCAGCGGTACTAGTAACACCTACGAGCAGTACTTC | CASGTSNTYEQYF
TRBD2 | TRBJ2-5 | few | TRBV6-5 | TGTGCCAGCAGTTACTCGGCCAGCGGGGGGGGGTTACAAGAGACCCAGTACTTC | CASSYSASGGGLQETQYF
NA | TRBJ1-2 | few | TRBV2 | TGTGCCAGCAGTGAAACCCCAGGGGCGGGCTATGGCTACACCTTC | CASSETPGAGYGYTF
TRBD1 | TRBJ1-1 | once | TRBV12-3/TRBV12-4 | TGTGCCAGCAGTTTAACCCCCCGGGACAGGGGTAGATGGGCTTTCTTT | CASSLTPRDRGRWAFF
TRBD2 | TRBJ2-7 | NA | TRBV5-5 | TGTGCCAGCAGCTTGTTAGCGGGAGCGAATACCTACGAGCAGTACTTC | CASSLLAGANTYEQYF
NA | TRBJ1-3 | NA | TRBV3-1 | TGTGCCAGCACCGTAAGGGCCTCTGGAAACACCATATATTTT | CASTVRASGNTIYF
TRBD2 | TRBJ2-3 | NA | TRBV28 | TGTGCCAGCAGTATTAGCGGGGGGGCAGTAGATACGCAGTATTTT | CASSISGGAVDTQYF
NA | TRBJ2-3 | few | TRBV28 | TGTGCCAGCAGTTTTAGATTCAGGCGAGATACGCAGTATTTT | CASSFRFRRDTQYF
TRBD2 | TRBJ2-1 | few | TRBV20-1 | TGCAGTGCCCAGGGTAGCGGGGGCAACAATGAGCAGTTCTTC | CSAQGSGGNNEQFF
TRBD1 | TRBJ2-7 | many | TRBV4-1 | TGCGCCAGCAGCCAAGTGCCGGGGACAGTGTACGAGCAGTACTTC | CASSQVPGTVYEQYF
NA | TRBJ2-7 | few | TRBV6-1 | TGTGCCAGCAGTGAGTGGCAGTTAGAGCAGTACTTC | CASSEWQLEQYF
NA | TRBJ1-3 | NA | TRBV5-1 | TGCGCCAGCAGCGAGCCCGGGACTCGTACTGGAAACACCATATATTTT | CASSEPGTRTGNTIYF
NA | TRBJ1-2 | NA | TRBV12-3/TRBV12-4 | TGTGCCAGCAGTTTAGCACTCACCTTCACCTTC | CASSLALTFTF
NA | TRBJ1-6 | NA | TRBV28 | TGTGCCAGCAGTTTATATGGGGGGAGCTCCTATAATTCACCCCTCCACTTT | CASSLYGGSSYNSPLHF
NA | TRBJ1-5 | NA | TRBV15 | TGTGCCACCAGCCTCCGCGCCGAGGGGAATCAGCCCCAGCATTTT | CATSLRAEGNQPQHF
NA | TRBJ2-7 | NA | TRBV12-3/TRBV12-4 | TGTGCCAGCAGTTTAAACGCGGCCCTCCTATCCTACGAGCAGTACTTC | CASSLNAALLSYEQYF
NA | TRBJ1-1 | NA | TRBV4-1 | TGCGCCAGCAGCCAAGCCTCACTAACGGGCACTGAAGCTTTCTTT | CASSQASLTGTEAFF
TRBD2 | TRBJ2-1 | few | TRBV11-2 | TGTGCCAGCAGCATTACTAGCGGGCCCCTTTTGGTCCATGAGCAGTTCTTC | CASSITSGPLLVHEQFF
NA | TRBJ2-7 | NA | TRBV7-8 | TGTGCCAGCAGCTTATCCCCGGACGGGGTGCCCTGGGAGCAGTACTTC | CASSLSPDGVPWEQYF
NA | TRBJ2-7 | many | TRBV29-1 | TGCAGCGTTGAGTCAAACTACGAGCAGTACTTC | CSVESNYEQYF
NA | TRBJ2-4 | NA | TRBV6-2/TRBV6-3 | TGTGCCAGCAGTTACTTACATTCCGACATTCAGTACTTC | CASSYLHSDIQYF
TRBD1 | TRBJ2-3 | NA | TRBV5-1 | TGCGCCAGCAGCTTGGCCCTTACAGGGGGCCCTCGTGCAGATACGCAGTATTTT | CASSLALTGGPRADTQYF
NA | TRBJ2-5 | NA | TRBV9 | TGTGCCAGCAGCCCGCAAACAGGGGGAGGGGAGACCCAGTACTTC | CASSPQTGGGETQYF
NA | TRBJ2-7 | NA | TRBV2 | TGTGCCAGCAGTGAAACGCCCTCGGGGATAGCCTACGAGCAGTACTTC | CASSETPSGIAYEQYF
TRBD2 | TRBJ2-7 | many | TRBV20-1 | TGCAGTGTCCAGAGGGGAAGCGGGAGAGGCAACGAGCAGTACTTC | CSVQRGSGRGNEQYF
TRBD2 | TRBJ2-1 | few | TRBV10-3 | TGTGCCATCAGTGAGTCCGGACTAGCGGGGGGTCCCGACAATGAGCAGTTCTTC | CAISESGLAGGPDNEQFF
NA | TRBJ2-7 | NA | TRBV3-1 | TGTGCCAGCAGCCGTAGGTCCGGGAGCCTTTTTAACTACGAGCAGTACTTC | CASSRRSGSLFNYEQYF
NA | TRBJ2-1 | NA | TRBV6-4 | TGTGCCAGCAGTGACTGGAAGGGCGATGAGCAGTTCTTC | CASSDWKGDEQFF
TRBD1 | TRBJ2-5 | few | TRBV5-6 | TGTGCCAGCAGCTTAGGACAGGGGGTAATGGAGACCCAGTACTTC | CASSLGQGVMETQYF
NA | TRBJ2-4 | few | TRBV21-1 | TGTGCCAGCAGCAGACACGGGTGGTACATTCAGTACTTC | CASSRHGWYIQYF
NA | TRBJ2-7 | once | TRBV3-1 | TGTGCCAGCAGCCAAATGCAGAGCTCCTACGAGCAGTACTTC | CASSQMQSSYEQYF